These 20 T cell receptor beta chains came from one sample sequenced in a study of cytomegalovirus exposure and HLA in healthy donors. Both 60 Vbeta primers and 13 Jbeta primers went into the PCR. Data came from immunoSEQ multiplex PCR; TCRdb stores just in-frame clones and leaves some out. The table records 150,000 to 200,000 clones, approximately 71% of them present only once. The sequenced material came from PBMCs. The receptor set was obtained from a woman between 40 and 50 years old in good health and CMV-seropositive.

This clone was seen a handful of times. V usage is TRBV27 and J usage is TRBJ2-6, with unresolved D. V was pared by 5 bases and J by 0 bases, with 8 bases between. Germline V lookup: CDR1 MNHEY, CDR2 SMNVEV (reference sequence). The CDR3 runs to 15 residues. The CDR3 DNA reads TGTGCCAGCAGTCCATCCAACTCTGGGGCCAACGTCCTGACTTTC. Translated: CASSPSNSGANVLTF.

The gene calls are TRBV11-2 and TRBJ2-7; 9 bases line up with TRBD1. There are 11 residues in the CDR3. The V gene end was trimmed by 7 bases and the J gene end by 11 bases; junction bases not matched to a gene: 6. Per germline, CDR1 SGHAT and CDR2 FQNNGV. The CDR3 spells CASTRGTGKYF. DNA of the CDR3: TGTGCCAGCACCCGAGGGACAGGGAAGTACTTC.

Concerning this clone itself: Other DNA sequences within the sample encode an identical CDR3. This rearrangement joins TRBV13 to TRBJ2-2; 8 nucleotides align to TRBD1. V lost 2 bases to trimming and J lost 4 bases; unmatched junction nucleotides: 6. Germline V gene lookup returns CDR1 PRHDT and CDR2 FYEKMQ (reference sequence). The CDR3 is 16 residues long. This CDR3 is CASSLRQGRGTGELFF. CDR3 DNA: TGTGCCAGCAGCTTAAGACAGGGGAGAGGCACCGGGGAGCTGTTTTTT.

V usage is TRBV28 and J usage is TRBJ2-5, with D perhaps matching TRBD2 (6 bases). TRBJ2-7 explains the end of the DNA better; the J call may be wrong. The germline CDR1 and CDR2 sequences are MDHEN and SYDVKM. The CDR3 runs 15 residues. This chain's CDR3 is CASSLALAPIYEQYF. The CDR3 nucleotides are TGTGCCAGCAGTTTAGCCCTAGCGCCGATCTACGAGCAGTACTTC.

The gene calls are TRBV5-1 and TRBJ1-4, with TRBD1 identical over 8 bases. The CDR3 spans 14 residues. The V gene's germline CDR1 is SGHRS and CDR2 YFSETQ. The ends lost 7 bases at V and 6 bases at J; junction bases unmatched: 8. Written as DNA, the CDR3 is TGCGCCAGCTCCCGGACAGGGTTGGATGAAAAACTGTTTTTT. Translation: CASSRTGLDEKLFF.

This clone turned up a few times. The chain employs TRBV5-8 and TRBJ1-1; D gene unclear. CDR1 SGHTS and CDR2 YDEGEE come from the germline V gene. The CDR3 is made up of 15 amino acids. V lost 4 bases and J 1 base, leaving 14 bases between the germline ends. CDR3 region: CASSLPGGSNTEAFF. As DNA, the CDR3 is TGTGCCAGCAGCCTCCCGGGAGGGTCGAACACTGAAGCTTTCTTT.

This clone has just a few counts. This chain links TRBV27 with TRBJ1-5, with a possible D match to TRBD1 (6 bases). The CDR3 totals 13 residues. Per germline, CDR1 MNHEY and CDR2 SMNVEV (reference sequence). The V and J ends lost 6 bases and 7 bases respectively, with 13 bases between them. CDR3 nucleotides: TGTGCCAGCAGGCCACCAGGGGTCCAGCCCCAGCATTTT. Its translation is CASRPPGVQPQHF.

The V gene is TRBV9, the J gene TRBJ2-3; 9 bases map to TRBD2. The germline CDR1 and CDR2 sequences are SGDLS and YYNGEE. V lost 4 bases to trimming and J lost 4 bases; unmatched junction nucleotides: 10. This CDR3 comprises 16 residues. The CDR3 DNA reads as TGTGCCAGCAGCTTTTCTCCTAGCGGGAATCCAGATACGCAGTATTTT. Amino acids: CASSFSPSGNPDTQYF.

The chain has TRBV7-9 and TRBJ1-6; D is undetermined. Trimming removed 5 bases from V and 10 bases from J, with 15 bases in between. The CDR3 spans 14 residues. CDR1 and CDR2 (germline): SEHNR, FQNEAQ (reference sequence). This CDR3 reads CASSRTQAQSPLHF. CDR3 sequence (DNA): TGTGCCAGCAGCCGAACGCAGGCTCAGTCACCCCTCCACTTT. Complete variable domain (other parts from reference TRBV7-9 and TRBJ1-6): DTGVSQNPRHKITKRGQNVTFRCDPISEHNRLYWYRQTLGQGPEFLTYFQNEAQLEKSRLLSDRFSAERPKGSFSTLEIQRTEQGDSAMYLCASSRTQAQSPLHFGNGTRLTVT.

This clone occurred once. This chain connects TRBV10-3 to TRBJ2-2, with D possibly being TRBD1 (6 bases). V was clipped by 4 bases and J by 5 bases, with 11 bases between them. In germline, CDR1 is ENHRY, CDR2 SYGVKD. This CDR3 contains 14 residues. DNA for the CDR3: TGTGCCATCAGTGCCCAGGGGCGGACCGGGGAGCTGTTTTTT. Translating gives CAISAQGRTGELFF.

The CDR3 protein is CASRGLKGRGPLNTEAFF. CDR3 nucleotide sequence: TGTGCCAGCAGAGGCCTGAAAGGGAGGGGCCCACTGAACACTGAAGCTTTCTTT. V gene TRBV27 combines with J gene TRBJ1-1, with TRBD1 as a possible D gene (5 bases). The CDR3 loop spans 18 amino acids. CDR1 is MNHEY and CDR2 is SMNVEV in the germline V gene (reference sequence). V dropped 6 bases and J dropped 0 bases, with 23 bases sitting between them.

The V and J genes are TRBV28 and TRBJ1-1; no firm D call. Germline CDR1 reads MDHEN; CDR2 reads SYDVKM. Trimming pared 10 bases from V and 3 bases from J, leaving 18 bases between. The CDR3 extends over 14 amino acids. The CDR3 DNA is TGTGCCACCACTGGGCCCGGCGGGGACACTGAAGCTTTCTTT. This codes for CATTGPGGDTEAFF.

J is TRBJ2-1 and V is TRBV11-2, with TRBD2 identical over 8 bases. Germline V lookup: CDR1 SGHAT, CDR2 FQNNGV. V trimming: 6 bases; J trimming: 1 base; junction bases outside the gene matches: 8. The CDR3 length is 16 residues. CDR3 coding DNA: TGTGCCAGCAGTCGCCGCCGGGAGGGGTCCTACAATGAGCAGTTCTTC. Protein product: CASSRRREGSYNEQFF.

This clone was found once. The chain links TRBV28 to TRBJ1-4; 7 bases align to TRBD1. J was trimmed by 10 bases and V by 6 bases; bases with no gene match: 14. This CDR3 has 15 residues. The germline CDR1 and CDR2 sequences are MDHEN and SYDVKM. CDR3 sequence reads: CASRNRGSLQGKLFF. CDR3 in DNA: TGTGCCAGCAGAAACAGGGGATCCCTTCAAGGAAAACTGTTTTTT.

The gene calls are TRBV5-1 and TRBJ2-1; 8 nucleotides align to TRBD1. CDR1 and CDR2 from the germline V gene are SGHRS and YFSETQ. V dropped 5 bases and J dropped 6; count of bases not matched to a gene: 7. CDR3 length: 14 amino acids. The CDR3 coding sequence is TGCGCCAGCAGACGGGACAGGTCTATCAATGAGCAGTTCTTC. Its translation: CASRRDRSINEQFF.

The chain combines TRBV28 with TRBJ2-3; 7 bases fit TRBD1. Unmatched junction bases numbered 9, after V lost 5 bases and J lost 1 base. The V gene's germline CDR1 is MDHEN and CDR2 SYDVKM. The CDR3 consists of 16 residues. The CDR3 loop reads CASSTPMTGRTDTQYF. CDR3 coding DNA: TGTGCCAGCAGTACCCCCATGACAGGGCGCACAGATACGCAGTATTTT.

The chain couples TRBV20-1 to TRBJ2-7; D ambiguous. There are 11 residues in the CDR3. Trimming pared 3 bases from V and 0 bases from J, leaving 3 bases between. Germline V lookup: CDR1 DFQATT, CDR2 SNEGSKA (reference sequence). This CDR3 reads CSARSSYEQYF. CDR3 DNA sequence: TGCAGTGCTAGGAGCTCCTACGAGCAGTACTTC.

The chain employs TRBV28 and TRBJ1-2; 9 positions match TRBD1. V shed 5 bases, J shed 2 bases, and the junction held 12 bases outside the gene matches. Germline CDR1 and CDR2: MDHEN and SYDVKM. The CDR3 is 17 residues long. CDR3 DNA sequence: TGTGCCAGCAGTCGCCGGGACAGGGTCCAGACAAACTATGGCTACACCTTC. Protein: CASSRRDRVQTNYGYTF.

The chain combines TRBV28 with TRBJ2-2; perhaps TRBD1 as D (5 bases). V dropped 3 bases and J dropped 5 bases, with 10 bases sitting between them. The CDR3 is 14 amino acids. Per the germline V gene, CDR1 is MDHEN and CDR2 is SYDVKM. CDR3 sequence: CASSLQGGTGELFF. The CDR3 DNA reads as TGTGCCAGCAGTTTGCAGGGTGGAACCGGGGAGCTGTTTTTT.

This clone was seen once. The CDR3 region is CASSGPFRGASSYEQYF. DNA of the CDR3: TGTGCCAGCAGTGGACCTTTCAGGGGGGCCTCCTCCTACGAGCAGTACTTC. V usage is TRBV25-1 and J usage is TRBJ2-7, with a tentative D call TRBD1 (7 bases). The length of the CDR3 is 17 residues. The ends were cut back, 4 bases at V and 0 bases at J, with 19 bases in the middle. Germline loops: CDR1 MGHDK, CDR2 SYGVNS.